The 13 T cell receptor beta chains given below trace back to one sample, sequenced in a study of identifying expanded T cells in peripheral blood. The method was immunoSEQ multiplex PCR; TCRdb's version includes in-frame clones alone and lacks a portion of them. The table has around 91,000 clones, approximately 89% seen once. Sample: blood. These receptors all come from a person between 18 and 70 years old in good health.

The rearrangement uses TRBV28 and TRBJ2-1; D might be TRBD1 or TRBD2, each matching 6 bases. CDR1 and CDR2 (germline): MDHEN, SYDVKM. This CDR3 region has 17 residues. The ends were cut back, 6 bases at V and 10 bases at J, with 28 bases in the middle. CDR3: CASRGGIAHWSSKEQFF. DNA of the CDR3: TGTGCCAGCAGGGGGGGCATAGCCCATTGGAGTAGTAAGGAGCAGTTCTTC. The full variable domain, rest sourced from reference TRBV28 and TRBJ2-1, is DVKVTQSSRYLVKRTGEKVFLECVQDMDHENMFWYRQDPGLGLRLIYFSYDVKMKEKGDIPEGYSVSREKKERFSLILESASTNQTSMYLCASRGGIAHWSSKEQFFGPGTRLTVL.

This clone was observed a single time. DNA of the CDR3: TGTGCCAGTAGTGAGCAGGGGGCGGGTACTGAAGCTTTCTTT. Translation gives CASSEQGAGTEAFF. The rearrangement uses TRBV19 and TRBJ1-1, with TRBD1 identical over 8 bases. Germline values: CDR1 LNHDA, CDR2 SQIVND (reference sequence). The CDR3 totals 14 residues. The junction had 7 bases not matched to a gene; V was cut back by 5 bases and J by 5 bases.

This sequence joins TRBV11-3 and TRBJ1-1; D gene unclear. Germline loops: CDR1 SGHNT, CDR2 YENEEA. The CDR3 length is 12 residues. Trimming stripped 6 bases from V and 4 bases from J, with 9 bases between. CDR3 in DNA: TGTGCCAGCAGTACTAACGGCACTGAAGCTTTCTTT. It is translated as CASSTNGTEAFF.

This clone has a count of ten or more. The rearrangement joins TRBV7-7 to TRBJ1-1, with unresolved D. CDR1 is SSHAT and CDR2 is FNYEAQ in the germline V gene (reference sequence). This CDR3 is built from 13 residues. The V gene lost 2 bases and the J gene lost 2 bases, with 6 bases spanning the gap. The CDR3 is CASSLTENTEAFF. Here the CDR3 DNA reads TGTGCCAGCAGCTTAACGGAAAACACTGAAGCTTTCTTT.

V and J are TRBV4-2 and TRBJ1-5; D remains ambiguous. The length of the CDR3 is 13 residues. CDR1 LGHNA and CDR2 YNFKEQ come from the germline V gene. The ends were cut back, 9 bases at V and 3 bases at J, with 12 bases in the middle. The CDR3 bases are TGTGCCAGTAGTGAAGGAATCAATCAGCCCCAGCATTTT. Protein: CASSEGINQPQHF.

This clone has only a few counts. The chain couples TRBV2 to TRBJ1-5; possibly TRBD1 for D (5 bases). Trimming stripped 6 bases from V and 6 bases from J, with 18 bases between. The CDR3 totals 15 residues. CDR1 and CDR2 from the germline V gene are SNHLY and FYNNEI. This CDR3 reads CASSDKADGAQPQHF. In nucleotides, the CDR3 is TGTGCCAGCAGCGACAAGGCAGACGGGGCTCAGCCCCAGCATTTT.

The chain is built from TRBV27 and TRBJ1-2, with D possibly TRBD1 on 6 matching bases. The CDR3 is made up of 14 amino acids. Germline CDR1 MNHEY, CDR2 SMNVEV (reference sequence). V dropped 5 bases and J dropped 4 bases, with 14 bases sitting between them. Here the CDR3 DNA reads TGTGCCAGCAGTCCTCTCAGGGGCGGCTATGGCTACACCTTC. It yields the protein CASSPLRGGYGYTF.

The rearrangement joins TRBV5-4 to TRBJ2-5, with 12 positions matching TRBD2. Germline V lookup: CDR1 SGHNT, CDR2 YYREEE (reference sequence). V was clipped by 4 bases and J by 5 bases; unmatched bases: 9. The CDR3 contains 16 residues. The CDR3 spells CASSLRLAGVGETQYF. In DNA form, the CDR3 reads TGTGCCAGCAGCCTTCGACTAGCGGGAGTGGGGGAGACCCAGTACTTC.

This sequence joins TRBV6-5 and TRBJ1-6; D possibly corresponds to TRBD1 (6 bases). Trimming removed 5 bases at V and 5 bases at J, with 10 bases between. This CDR3 comprises 14 residues. Germline CDR1 and CDR2: MNHEY and SVGAGI. The CDR3 here is CASSDRHDNSPLHF. The CDR3 DNA is TGTGCCAGCAGTGACAGGCACGATAATTCACCCCTCCACTTT.

This chain joins TRBV5-1 and TRBJ2-5, with TRBD1 matching over 8 bases. With V trimmed by 4 bases and J by 5 bases, 13 bases remained unmatched. The CDR3 spans 16 residues. CDR1 is SGHRS and CDR2 is YFSETQ in the germline V gene. The CDR3 DNA reads as TGCGCCAGCAGCGGGGGGAGGACAGGGATTTATGAGACCCAGTACTTC. This encodes CASSGGRTGIYETQYF.

The chain links TRBV10-3 to TRBJ1-1; D uncertain. The germline V gene has CDR1 ENHRY and CDR2 SYGVKD. The V gene lost 2 bases and the J gene lost 2 bases, with 6 bases spanning the gap. The CDR3 totals 13 residues. This CDR3 is CAISEPSNTEAFF. In DNA, the CDR3 is TGTGCCATCAGTGAGCCTTCAAACACTGAAGCTTTCTTT.

The rearrangement uses TRBV2 and TRBJ2-7, with D perhaps matching TRBD1 (6 bases). The CDR3 has 14 residues. Germline V gene sequence: CDR1 SNHLY, CDR2 FYNNEI. With 3 bases removed from V and 2 bases from J, the gap between germline ends came to 11 bases. CDR3 nucleotides: TGTGCCAGCAGTGATTCAGGGGTAACCTACGAGCAGTACTTC. Its protein is CASSDSGVTYEQYF.

The V and J genes are TRBV4-2 and TRBJ2-1; 7 nucleotides match TRBD2. CDR1 is LGHNA and CDR2 is YNFKEQ in the germline V gene. V dropped 0 bases and J dropped 0; count of bases not matched to a gene: 5. The CDR3 has 17 residues. In DNA, the CDR3 is TGTGCCAGCAGCCAAGACTTCACTAGCGCCTCCTACAATGAGCAGTTCTTC. This encodes CASSQDFTSASYNEQFF.